This T cell receptor beta chain was retrieved from a study of beta chain features in type 1 diabetes. Study summary: Age, gender and cell yields were alike across patients and healthy donors. Broader study findings: Shorter TCRB CDR3s, moderately but significantly so, marked every one of the four CD4+ subsets in Type 1 diabetes patients.

The isolated RNA, all of it, was reverse transcribed, so expressed TCRB transcripts were what got sequenced. Method: immunoSEQ multiplex PCR; TCRdb's copy keeps in-frame clones and lacks some. Of 120,000 to 150,000 clones listed, 10% to 15% are singletons. Germline V lookup: CDR1 LNHDA, CDR2 SQIVND (reference sequence). After removal of 4 bases from V and 1 base from J, the junction contained 9 bases not matched to a gene. This CDR3 contains 17 residues. This clone was detected a few times. Antigen specificity is unknown. The TCR comes from a man in his late teens or twenties with type 1 diabetes. The sample consisted of central memory CD4+ T cells from blood. The chain links TRBV19 to TRBJ1-5, with 8 bases identical to TRBD1. The CDR3 DNA follows: TGTGCCAGTAGTAATCAGGGACAGGTTCGAAGCAATCAGCCCCAGCATTTT. Amino acids: CASSNQGQVRSNQPQHF.